Reported below is one T cell receptor beta chain. Antigen unknown. With 6 bases clipped from V and 1 base from J, the junction kept 3 bases outside the gene matches. Per the germline V gene, CDR1 is SEHNR and CDR2 is FQNEAQ (reference sequence). The CDR3 has 13 residues. The entry originates in a study of CD8+ T cells in alopecia areata. About the research overall: A 6-month period off drug followed tofacitinib, which lasted 6 to 18 months. Notes on the study in general: The study found higher clonality in lesional than normal scalp, especially in alopecia totalis/universalis. Any link of baseline CD8+ expansion to response, resting on one nonresponder, remains uncertain.

Following extraction, RNA underwent reverse transcription to cDNA, which served as the sequencing template. Some clones are missing from TCRdb's copy, which holds only in-frame ones; the method was immunoSEQ multiplex PCR. The sample includes approximately 42,000 clones, 65% of them seen just once. Stated treatment: oral pan-JAK inhibitor, 5-10 mg twice daily. Investigators sorted PBMCs to obtain both CD4+ and CD8+ T cells. This rearrangement joins TRBV7-9 to TRBJ2-7; 7 bases are shared with TRBD1. Sample: CD8+ T cells sorted from blood, taken at week 4, from a patient treated with tofacitinib. The clonotype comes from a human donor with alopecia areata. The CDR3 loop reads CASRPTGSYEQYF. As DNA, the CDR3 is TGTGCCAGCAGGCCGACAGGGTCCTACGAGCAGTACTTC.